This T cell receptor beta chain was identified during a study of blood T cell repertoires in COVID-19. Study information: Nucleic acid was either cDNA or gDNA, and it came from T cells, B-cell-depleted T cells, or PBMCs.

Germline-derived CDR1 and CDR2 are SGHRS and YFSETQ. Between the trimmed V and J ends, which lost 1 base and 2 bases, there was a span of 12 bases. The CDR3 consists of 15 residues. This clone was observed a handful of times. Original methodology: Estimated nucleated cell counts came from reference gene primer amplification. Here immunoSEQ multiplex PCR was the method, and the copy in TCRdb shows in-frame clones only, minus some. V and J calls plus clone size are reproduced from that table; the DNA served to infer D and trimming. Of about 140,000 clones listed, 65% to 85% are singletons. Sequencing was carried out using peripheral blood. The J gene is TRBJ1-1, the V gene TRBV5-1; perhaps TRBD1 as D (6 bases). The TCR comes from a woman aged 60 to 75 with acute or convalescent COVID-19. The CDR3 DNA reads TGCGCCAGCAGCTTGCTGCAGGGGCGAAACACTGAAGCTTTCTTT. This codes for CASSLLQGRNTEAFF.